Each of the 29 T cell receptor beta chains below was sequenced from the same sample in a study of control samples from healthy donors and cancer patients. Profiling relied on immunoSEQ multiplex PCR, and the TCRdb table lists in-frame clones only, not all of them. The sample yields around 150,000 clones, 88% seen once. The material sequenced was blood. The receptors come from a young man in good health.

The chain is built from TRBV6-2 or TRBV6-3 and TRBJ2-3, with 12 bases fitting TRBD2. This CDR3 has 15 residues. The ends lost 2 bases at V and 5 bases at J; junction bases unmatched: 2. CDR1 and CDR2 from the germline V gene are MNHEY and SVGEGT. As DNA, the CDR3 is TGTGCCAGCAGTTACGAGACTAGCGGGGGAGATACGCAGTATTTT. Translated: CASSYETSGGDTQYF.

The genes are TRBV7-2 and TRBJ1-1; D is undetermined. Per germline, CDR1 SGHTA and CDR2 FQGNSA. Trimming shortened V by 4 bases and J by 5 bases, and 14 bases separated the two germline ends. This CDR3 is 14 amino acids long. As DNA, the CDR3 is TGTGCCAGCAGCTCTAGTCGAACGGGGACTGAAGCTTTCTTT. Residues: CASSSSRTGTEAFF.

The rearrangement uses TRBV19 and TRBJ1-5; weak D call: TRBD1 (5 bases). V lost 7 bases and J 2 bases, leaving 12 bases between the germline ends. The germline gives CDR1 LNHDA, CDR2 SQIVND (reference sequence). This CDR3 comprises 14 residues. The CDR3 reads CASTLGQGNQPQHF. For the CDR3, the DNA is TGTGCCAGTACCCTGGGGCAGGGCAATCAGCCCCAGCATTTT. The full variable domain, completed using reference TRBV19 and TRBJ1-5, is DGGITQSPKYLFRKEGQNVTLSCEQNLNHDAMYWYRQDPGQGLRLIYYSQIVNDFQKGDIAEGYSVSREKKESFPLTVTSAQKNPTAFYLCASTLGQGNQPQHFGDGTRLSIL.

V and J are TRBV30 and TRBJ1-1; TRBD1 is a possible D gene (6 bases). The length of the CDR3 is 13 residues. Germline V gene lookup returns CDR1 GTSNPN and CDR2 SVGIG (reference sequence). Between the trimmed V and J ends, which lost 2 bases and 5 bases, there was a span of 12 bases. CDR3 sequence: CAWSRTGQTEAFF. The CDR3 DNA reads TGTGCCTGGAGTAGAACAGGGCAGACTGAAGCTTTCTTT.

The chain joins TRBV6-1 to TRBJ1-2; 11 nucleotides line up with TRBD1. From germline, CDR1 is MNHNS and CDR2 SASEGT. After removal of 3 bases from V and 7 bases from J, the junction contained 1 base not matched to a gene. CDR3 length equals 13 residues. The CDR3 DNA reads as TGTGCCAGCAGTGAGGACAGGGGGCCTGGCTACACCTTC. Its protein is CASSEDRGPGYTF.

The rearrangement links TRBV7-3 to TRBJ2-1; D not resolved. Trimming removed 2 bases from V and 7 bases from J, with 9 bases in between. The CDR3 covers 13 residues. CDR1 SGHTA and CDR2 FQGTGA come from the germline V gene. The CDR3 nucleotides are TGTGCCAGCAGCTTAGCTCGAAGGAATGAGCAGTTCTTC. Translation gives CASSLARRNEQFF.

This clone is a singleton in its sample. The rearrangement uses TRBV14 and TRBJ1-6; weak D call: TRBD1 (6 bases). Germline CDR1 and CDR2: SGHDN and FVKESK. This CDR3 contains 16 residues. The ends were cut back, 0 bases at V and 6 bases at J, with 12 bases in the middle. CDR3 amino acids: CASSQEWGQGNSPLHF. The CDR3 coding sequence is TGTGCCAGCAGCCAAGAGTGGGGGCAGGGTAATTCACCCCTCCACTTT.

The V gene is TRBV5-1, the J gene TRBJ2-3; 13 bases are a match to TRBD2. The J segment lost 2 bases and the V segment lost 4 bases, leaving 4 bases of the junction unmatched. The CDR3 totals 16 residues. Germline V gene lookup returns CDR1 SGHRS and CDR2 YFSETQ. The CDR3 sequence is CASSPTSGGATDTQYF. In DNA form, the CDR3 reads TGCGCCAGCAGCCCAACTAGCGGGGGGGCCACAGATACGCAGTATTTT.

The chain links TRBV11-2 to TRBJ2-1, with 10 bases fitting TRBD2. The junction had 6 bases not matched to a gene; V was cut back by 5 bases and J by 5 bases. The CDR3 is 15 residues long. Germline assignment: CDR1 SGHAT and CDR2 FQNNGV. The CDR3 spells CASSRERGGHNEQFF. CDR3 nucleotide sequence: TGTGCCAGCAGCCGGGAGCGGGGGGGCCACAATGAGCAGTTCTTC.

V gene TRBV2 combines with J gene TRBJ1-1; unclear D gene. V was clipped by 3 bases and J by 4 bases, with 12 bases between them. The CDR3 loop spans 14 amino acids. CDR1 and CDR2 from the germline V gene are SNHLY and FYNNEI. CDR3 DNA sequence: TGTGCCAGCAGTGAGGAACCGAGGAGCACTGAAGCTTTCTTT. It translates to CASSEEPRSTEAFF.

V is TRBV21-1 and J is TRBJ2-6; the table's D call of TRBD2 was not tested on the DNA. TRBV21-1 is reported as a pseudogene. The CDR3 is made up of 19 amino acids. The CDR3 spells CASSPGPGVPLSGANVLTF. The CDR3 DNA follows: TGTGCCAGCAGCCCGGGGCCGGGGGTACCCCTCTCTGGGGCCAACGTCCTGACTTTC.

V is TRBV11-2 and J is TRBJ1-4; perhaps TRBD1 as D (6 bases). V lost 1 base and J 1 base, leaving 10 bases between the germline ends. The CDR3 is 16 residues long. Germline CDR1 is SGHAT and CDR2 is FQNNGV. The CDR3 here is CASSLVQGRTNEKLFF. DNA for the CDR3: TGTGCCAGCAGCTTAGTCCAGGGGAGAACTAATGAAAAACTGTTTTTT.

CDR3 sequence: CASSLVRMQLQGRTGNTIYF. The CDR3 DNA sequence: TGTGCCAGCAGCTTAGTAAGGATGCAGTTACAGGGGCGGACTGGAAACACCATATATTTT. The J gene is TRBJ1-3, the V gene TRBV7-6; 7 bases line up with TRBD1. The germline V gene encodes CDR1 SGHVS and CDR2 FNYEAQ. V trimming: 1 base; J trimming: 2 bases; junction bases outside the gene matches: 17. The CDR3 contains 20 residues.

CDR3 bases: TGTGCCAGTAGTATTTTTAATGAGCAGTTCTTC. Protein product: CASSIFNEQFF. The chain joins TRBV19 to TRBJ2-1; no firm D call. Germline CDR1 LNHDA, CDR2 SQIVND (reference sequence). Between the trimmed V and J ends, which lost 3 bases and 7 bases, there was a span of 4 bases. The CDR3 is 11 residues long.

CDR3 sequence (DNA): TGTGCCAGCAGTGAGAGAAGCAGGGGAACTGGTGAAGCTTTCTTT. Protein product: CASSERSRGTGEAFF. The chain uses TRBV25-1 and TRBJ1-1, with D perhaps matching TRBD1 (6 bases). Per the germline V gene, CDR1 is MGHDK and CDR2 is SYGVNS. The length of the CDR3 is 15 residues. Trimming cost V 3 bases and J 7 bases, with 18 bases left between them.

The chain carries TRBV6-4 and TRBJ2-7; 7 bases fit TRBD1. This CDR3 is built from 16 residues. Germline values: CDR1 MRHNA, CDR2 SNTAGT. V lost 0 bases and J lost 1; bases outside the gene matches: 6. CDR3 protein: CASSDSKEDRSYEQYF. The CDR3, as DNA: TGTGCCAGCAGTGACTCGAAGGAGGACAGGTCCTACGAGCAGTACTTC.

This sequence joins TRBV2 and TRBJ1-5; 8 bases align to TRBD1. CDR1 and CDR2 (germline): SNHLY, FYNNEI. Trimming took 7 bases from V and 2 from J; bases not matched to a gene: 7. The CDR3 extends over 15 amino acids. This chain's CDR3 is CASKNDRGGNQPQHF. CDR3 coding DNA: TGTGCCAGCAAAAACGACAGGGGTGGCAATCAGCCCCAGCATTTT.

The V gene is TRBV7-2, the J gene TRBJ1-1, with D unresolved. Trimming removed 1 base at V and 2 bases at J, with 14 bases between. Germline loops: CDR1 SGHTA, CDR2 FQGNSA. This CDR3 contains 16 residues. The chain's CDR3 is CASSLGVLLVNTEAFF. Written as DNA, the CDR3 is TGTGCCAGCAGCTTAGGGGTGCTTTTGGTAAACACTGAAGCTTTCTTT.

V gene TRBV5-1 combines with J gene TRBJ2-7; no firm D call. The germline CDR1 and CDR2 sequences are SGHRS and YFSETQ. Trimming took off 0 bases at V and 7 bases at J, with 8 bases between the two ends. This CDR3 is built from 12 residues. The CDR3 region has the DNA TGCGCCAGCAGCTTGGATCTCAGGGAGCAGTACTTC. This gives the protein CASSLDLREQYF.

The chain has TRBV7-8 and TRBJ2-5; D unclear. V was trimmed by 1 base and J by 2 bases, leaving 11 bases between them. Germline V gene data show CDR1 as SGHVS and CDR2 as FQNEAQ. The CDR3 sequence is 15 residues long. CDR3 nucleotides: TGTGCCAGCAGCTTAGGAGCCGCCCAGCAAGAGACCCAGTACTTC. Amino acids: CASSLGAAQQETQYF.

This clone was picked up a small number of times. J is TRBJ1-6 and V is TRBV7-3; a possible D gene is TRBD1 (5 bases). Trimming shortened V by 5 bases and J by 6 bases, and 8 bases separated the two germline ends. Per germline, CDR1 SGHTA and CDR2 FQGTGA. The length of the CDR3 is 13 residues. CDR3 region: CASSPDSNSPLHF. The CDR3 DNA is TGTGCCAGCAGCCCTGACAGTAATTCACCCCTCCACTTT.

The rearrangement uses TRBV4-3 and TRBJ1-4; TRBD1 might be the D (5 bases). The CDR3 length is 18 residues. Per the germline V gene, CDR1 is LGHNA and CDR2 is YSLEER. Trimming took 0 bases from V and 7 from J, leaving 21 bases between them. Written as DNA, the CDR3 is TGCGCCAGCAGCCAAGAGAGAGGTCCGGGGGTGGGGGTTGAAAAACTGTTTTTT. This translates into CASSQERGPGVGVEKLFF.

This clone showed up just once. The genes are TRBV9 and TRBJ2-3; possibly TRBD2 for D (6 bases). V lost 0 bases to trimming and J lost 3 bases, with 17 bases between them. CDR3 length: 17 residues. Germline V lookup: CDR1 SGDLS, CDR2 YYNGEE. The CDR3 coding sequence is TGTGCCAGCAGCGTAGGGGAAAATCGGGGGATGACAGATACGCAGTATTTT. Its protein is CASSVGENRGMTDTQYF. Full variable domain (outside the CDR3, taken from reference TRBV9 and TRBJ2-3): DSGVTQTPKHLITATGQRVTLRCSPRSGDLSVYWYQQSLDQGLQFLIQYYNGEERAKGNILERFSAQQFPDLHSELNLSSLELGDSALYFCASSVGENRGMTDTQYFGPGTRLTVL.

CDR3 in DNA: TGTGCCAGCAGCCGAGCAAACTATGGCTACACCTTC. It yields the protein CASSRANYGYTF. The genes are TRBV28 and TRBJ1-2; no clear D gene. Trimming removed 6 bases at V and 2 bases at J, with 7 bases between. The length of the CDR3 is 12 residues. Germline V gene lookup returns CDR1 MDHEN and CDR2 SYDVKM.

V gene TRBV6-5 combines with J gene TRBJ1-6, with 7 bases that match TRBD1. This CDR3 contains 14 residues. Per germline, CDR1 MNHEY and CDR2 SVGAGI. Unmatched junction bases numbered 3, after V lost 4 bases and J lost 6 bases. In DNA form, the CDR3 reads TGTGCCAGCAGTTCGGGACAGATTAATTCACCCCTCCACTTT. This encodes CASSSGQINSPLHF.

V usage is TRBV7-9 and J usage is TRBJ2-5, with D possibly TRBD2 on 7 matching bases. CDR3 length: 13 residues. Germline loops: CDR1 SEHNR, CDR2 FQNEAQ (reference sequence). The V end was cut by 5 bases, the J end by 1 base, with 8 bases between. The CDR3 reads CASSRGAQETQYF. The CDR3, as DNA: TGTGCCAGCAGCCGGGGGGCCCAAGAGACCCAGTACTTC.

Comments on this clone: This sample includes further DNA sequences coding for the same CDR3. V is TRBV5-4 and J is TRBJ2-3; the D is unclear. This CDR3 is built from 12 residues. The V end lost 4 bases, the J end lost 0 bases, and 3 bases lay between the germline ends. The germline V gene encodes CDR1 SGHNT and CDR2 YYREEE (reference sequence). CDR3 region: CASSPSTDTQYF. The CDR3 region has the DNA TGTGCCAGCAGCCCAAGCACAGATACGCAGTATTTT.

The CDR3 DNA reads TGTGCTAGTATGGGCGAGTCAGATACGCAGTATTTT. Encoded protein: CASMGESDTQYF. V usage is TRBV12-5 and J usage is TRBJ2-3; D ambiguous. Germline assignment: CDR1 LGHNT and CDR2 FRNRAP. V was shortened by 8 bases and J by 4 bases, with 10 bases between the two germline ends. This CDR3 spans 12 amino acids.

The V gene is TRBV3-1 (or the pseudogene TRBV3-2), the J gene TRBJ2-2; D possibly uses TRBD1 or TRBD2 (5 bases each). Germline CDR1 and CDR2: LGHDT and YNNKEL (reference sequence). Trimming pared 4 bases from V and 9 bases from J, leaving 18 bases between. The CDR3 extends over 15 amino acids. The CDR3, as DNA: TGTGCCAGCAGCCCCTCCCCGGGACGGAGTCGGGAGCTGTTTTTT. The encoded protein is CASSPSPGRSRELFF.